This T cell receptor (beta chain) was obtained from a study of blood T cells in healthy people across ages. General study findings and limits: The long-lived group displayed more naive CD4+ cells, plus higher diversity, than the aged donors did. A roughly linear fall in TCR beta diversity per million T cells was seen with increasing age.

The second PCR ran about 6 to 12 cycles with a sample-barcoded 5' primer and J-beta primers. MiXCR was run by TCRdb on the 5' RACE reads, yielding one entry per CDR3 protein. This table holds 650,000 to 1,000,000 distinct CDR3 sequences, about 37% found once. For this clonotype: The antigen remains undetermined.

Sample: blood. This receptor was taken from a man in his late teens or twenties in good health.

The chain's CDR3 is CATGTANTGELFF. The DNA of the CDR3 is TGTGCCACCGGGACAGCGAACACCGGGGAGCTGTTTTTT. V and J are TRBV24-1 and TRBJ2-2; 7 bases line up with TRBD1. The germline CDR1 and CDR2 sequences are KGHDR and SFDVKD. V lost 9 bases and J lost 0; bases outside the gene matches: 0. The CDR3 contains 13 residues.